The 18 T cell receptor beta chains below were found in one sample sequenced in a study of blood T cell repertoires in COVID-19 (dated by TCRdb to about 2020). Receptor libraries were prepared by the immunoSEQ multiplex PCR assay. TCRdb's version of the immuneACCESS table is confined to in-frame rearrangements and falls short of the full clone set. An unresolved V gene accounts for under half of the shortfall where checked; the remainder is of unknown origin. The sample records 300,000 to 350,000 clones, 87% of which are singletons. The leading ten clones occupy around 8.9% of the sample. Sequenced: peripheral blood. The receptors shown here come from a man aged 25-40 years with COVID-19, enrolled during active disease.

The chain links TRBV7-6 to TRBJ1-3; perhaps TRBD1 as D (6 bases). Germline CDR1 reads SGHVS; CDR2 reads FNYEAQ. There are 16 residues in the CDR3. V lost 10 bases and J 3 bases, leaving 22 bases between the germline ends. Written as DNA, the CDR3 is TGTGCCATCAACCAAGAAAACAGGGACGGTGGAAACACCATATATTTT. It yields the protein CAINQENRDGGNTIYF.

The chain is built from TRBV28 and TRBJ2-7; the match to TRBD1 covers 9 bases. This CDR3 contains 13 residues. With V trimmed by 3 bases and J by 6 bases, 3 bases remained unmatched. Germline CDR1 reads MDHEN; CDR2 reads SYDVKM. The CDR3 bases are TGTGCCAGCAGTTTCTACAGGGGGCCCGAGCAGTACTTC. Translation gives CASSFYRGPEQYF.

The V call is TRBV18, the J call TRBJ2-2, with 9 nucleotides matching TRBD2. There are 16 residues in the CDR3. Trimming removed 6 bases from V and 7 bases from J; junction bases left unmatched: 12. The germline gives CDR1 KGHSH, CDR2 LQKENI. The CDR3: CASSPTASGTGGELFF. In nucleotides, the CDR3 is TGTGCCAGCTCCCCGACGGCTAGCGGGACCGGCGGGGAGCTGTTTTTT.

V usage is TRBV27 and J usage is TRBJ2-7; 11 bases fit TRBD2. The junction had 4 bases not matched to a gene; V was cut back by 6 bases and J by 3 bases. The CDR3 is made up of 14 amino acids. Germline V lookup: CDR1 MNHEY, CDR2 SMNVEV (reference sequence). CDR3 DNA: TGTGCCAGCAGCCAGGGACTAGCGGTCTACGAGCAGTACTTC. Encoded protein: CASSQGLAVYEQYF.

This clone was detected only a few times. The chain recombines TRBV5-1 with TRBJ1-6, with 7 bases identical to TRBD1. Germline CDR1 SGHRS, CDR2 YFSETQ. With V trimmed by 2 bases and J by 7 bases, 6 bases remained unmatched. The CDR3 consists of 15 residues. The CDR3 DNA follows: TGCGCCAGCAGCTTAAAGACAGGGCCGAATTCACCCCTCCACTTT. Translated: CASSLKTGPNSPLHF.

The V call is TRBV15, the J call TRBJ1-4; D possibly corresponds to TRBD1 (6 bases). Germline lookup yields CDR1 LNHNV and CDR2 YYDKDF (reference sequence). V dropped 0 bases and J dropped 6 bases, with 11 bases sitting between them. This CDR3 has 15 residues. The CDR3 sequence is CATSRDGWTDEKLFF. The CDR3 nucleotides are TGTGCCACCAGCAGAGATGGGTGGACAGATGAAAAACTGTTTTTT.

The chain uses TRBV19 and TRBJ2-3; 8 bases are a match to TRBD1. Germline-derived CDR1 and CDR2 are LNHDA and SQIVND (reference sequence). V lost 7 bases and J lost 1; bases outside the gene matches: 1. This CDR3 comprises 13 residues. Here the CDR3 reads CASMTGGTDTQYF. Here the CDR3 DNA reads TGTGCCAGTATGACAGGGGGCACAGATACGCAGTATTTT.

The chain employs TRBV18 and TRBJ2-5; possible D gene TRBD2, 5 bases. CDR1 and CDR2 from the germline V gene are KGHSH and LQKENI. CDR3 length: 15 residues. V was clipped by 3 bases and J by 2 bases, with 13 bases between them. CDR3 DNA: TGTGCCAGCTCACCTGACGCGGGTCGACAAGAGACCCAGTACTTC. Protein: CASSPDAGRQETQYF.

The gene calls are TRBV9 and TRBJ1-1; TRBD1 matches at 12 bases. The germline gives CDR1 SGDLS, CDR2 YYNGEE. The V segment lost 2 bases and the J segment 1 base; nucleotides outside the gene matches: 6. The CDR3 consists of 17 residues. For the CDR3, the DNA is TGTGCCAGCAGCGTCGGGACAGGGGGCGCCTGGAACACTGAAGCTTTCTTT. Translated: CASSVGTGGAWNTEAFF.

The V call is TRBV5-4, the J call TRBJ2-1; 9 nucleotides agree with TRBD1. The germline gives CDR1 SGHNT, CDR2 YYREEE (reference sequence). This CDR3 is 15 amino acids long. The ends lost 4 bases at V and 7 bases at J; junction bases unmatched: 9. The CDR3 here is CASSSGQGSWNEQFF. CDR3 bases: TGTGCCAGCAGCAGTGGACAGGGGAGTTGGAATGAGCAGTTCTTC.

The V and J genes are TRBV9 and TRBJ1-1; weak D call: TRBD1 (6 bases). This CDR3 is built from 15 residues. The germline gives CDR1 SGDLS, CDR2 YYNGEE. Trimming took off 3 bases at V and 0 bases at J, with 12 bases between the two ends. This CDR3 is CASSGAGDLNTEAFF. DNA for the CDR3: TGTGCCAGCAGCGGAGCAGGGGACCTGAACACTGAAGCTTTCTTT.

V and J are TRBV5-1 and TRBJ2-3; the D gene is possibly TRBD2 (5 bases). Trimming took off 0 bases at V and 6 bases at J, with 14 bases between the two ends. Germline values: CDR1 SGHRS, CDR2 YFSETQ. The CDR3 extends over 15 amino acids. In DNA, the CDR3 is TGCGCCAGCAGCTTGGGCGGTCTGCGAGGGGATACGCAGTATTTT. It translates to CASSLGGLRGDTQYF.

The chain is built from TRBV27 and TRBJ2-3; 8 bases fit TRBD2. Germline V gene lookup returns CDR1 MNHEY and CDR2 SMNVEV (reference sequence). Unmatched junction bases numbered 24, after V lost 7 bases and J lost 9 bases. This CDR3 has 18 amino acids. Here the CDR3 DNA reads TGTGCCAGCACTTATAGGGGGGGATATTCGCGGGAGGTTGACACGCAGTATTTT. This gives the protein CASTYRGGYSREVDTQYF.

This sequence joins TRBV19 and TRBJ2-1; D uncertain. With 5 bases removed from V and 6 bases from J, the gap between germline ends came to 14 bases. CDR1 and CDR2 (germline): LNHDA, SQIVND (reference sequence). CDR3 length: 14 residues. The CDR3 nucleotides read TGTGCCAGTAGTCCATGGGCAGCTGCCAATGAGCAGTTCTTC. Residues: CASSPWAAANEQFF.

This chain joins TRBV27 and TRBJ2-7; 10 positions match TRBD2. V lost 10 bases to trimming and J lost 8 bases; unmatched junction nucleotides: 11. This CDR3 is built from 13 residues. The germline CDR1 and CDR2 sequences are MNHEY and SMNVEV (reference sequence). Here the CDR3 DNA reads TGTGCCACCCGAACTAGCGGGGCCCCAAAGCAGTACTTC. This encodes CATRTSGAPKQYF.

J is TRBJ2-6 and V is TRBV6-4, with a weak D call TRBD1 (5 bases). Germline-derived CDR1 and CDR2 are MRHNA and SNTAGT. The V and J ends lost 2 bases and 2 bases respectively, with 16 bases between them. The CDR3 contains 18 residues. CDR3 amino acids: CASSDQGSLGTGANVLTF. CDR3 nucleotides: TGTGCCAGCAGTGACCAGGGCTCGCTGGGTACTGGGGCCAACGTCCTGACTTTC.

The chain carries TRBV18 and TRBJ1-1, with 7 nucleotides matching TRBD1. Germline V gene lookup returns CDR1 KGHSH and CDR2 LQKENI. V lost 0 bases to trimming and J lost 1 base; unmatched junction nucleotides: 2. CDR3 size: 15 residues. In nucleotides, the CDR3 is TGTGCCAGCTCACCACCCGGGACAGCGAACACTGAAGCTTTCTTT. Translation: CASSPPGTANTEAFF.

The CDR3 is CASSSLGLTTKNIQYF. For the CDR3, the DNA is TGTGCCAGCAGCTCGCTCGGACTAACAACCAAAAACATTCAGTACTTC. The chain couples TRBV7-2 to TRBJ2-4; D perhaps matches TRBD2 (6 bases). Between the trimmed V and J ends, which lost 4 bases and 2 bases, there was a span of 15 bases. CDR3 length: 16 residues. The germline V gene encodes CDR1 SGHTA and CDR2 FQGNSA.